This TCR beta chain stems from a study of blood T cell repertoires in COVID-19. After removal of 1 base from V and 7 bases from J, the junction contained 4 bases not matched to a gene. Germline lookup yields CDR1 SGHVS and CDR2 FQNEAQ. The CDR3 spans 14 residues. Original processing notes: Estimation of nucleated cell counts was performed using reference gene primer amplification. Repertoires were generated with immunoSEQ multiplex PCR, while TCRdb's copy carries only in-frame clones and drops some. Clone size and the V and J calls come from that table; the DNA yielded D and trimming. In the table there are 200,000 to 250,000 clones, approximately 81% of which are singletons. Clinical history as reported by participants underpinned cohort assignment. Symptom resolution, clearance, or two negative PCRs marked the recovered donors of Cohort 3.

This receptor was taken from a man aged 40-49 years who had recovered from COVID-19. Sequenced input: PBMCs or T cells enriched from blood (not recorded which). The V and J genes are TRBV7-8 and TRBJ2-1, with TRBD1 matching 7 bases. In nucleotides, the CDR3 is TGTGCCAGCAGCTTAGATGCAGGGGGTAATGAGCAGTTCTTC. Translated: CASSLDAGGNEQFF.